This T cell receptor beta chain emerged from a study of blood T cell repertoires in COVID-19. At the level of the study: Samples came from the United States, Italy and Spain, spanning acute and convalescent COVID-19. The cDNA or gDNA used as material had been derived from T cells, B-cell-depleted T cells, or PBMCs.

TCRdb keeps only in-frame clones here, not all; method: immunoSEQ multiplex PCR. Seen here are 300,000 to 400,000 clones, roughly 90% observed once, and the top ten hold roughly 4%. The TCR sequence derives from a woman aged 45-60 years with active or convalescent COVID-19. Sequencing was done on a sample of peripheral blood.

The CDR3 region has the DNA TGTGCCAGCAGTGAAGTGTTTGGCGGGTTCGCAGATACGCAGTATTTT. Its translation: CASSEVFGGFADTQYF. The genes are TRBV25-1 and TRBJ2-3; D is perhaps TRBD2 (5 bases). Trimming left V 2 bases short and J 4 bases short, with 16 bases between. Germline V gene sequence: CDR1 MGHDK, CDR2 SYGVNS. The CDR3 consists of 16 residues. Variable domain in full (rest from reference TRBV25-1 and TRBJ2-3): EADIYQTPRYLVIGTGKKITLECSQTMGHDKMYWYQQDPGMELHLIHYSYGVNSTEKGDLSSESTVSRIRTEHFPLTLESARPSHTSQYLCASSEVFGGFADTQYFGPGTRLTVL.